A selection of T cell receptor beta chains follows, all from one sample in a study of blood T cell repertoires in COVID-19. TCRdb keeps only in-frame clones here, not all; method: immunoSEQ multiplex PCR. This sample has about 150,000 clones; about 80% occur once, and the top ten carry 2.2%. Sequences were obtained from peripheral blood. These receptor sequences come from a man between 65 and 79 years old with acute or convalescent COVID-19. Both conserved end residues are part of each CDR3. The D gene is left open where the match is weak. Clone size is stated in some rows and not others, as once, few, many or a class when expanded.

d_call: -; j_call: TRBJ1-2; clone_size: -; v_call: TRBV7-9; cdr3_aa: CASSSRTANYGYTF; cdr3_nt: TGTGCCAGCAGCTCCCGGACTGCAAACTATGGCTACACCTTC
d_call: -; j_call: TRBJ2-1; clone_size: -; v_call: TRBV5-4; cdr3_aa: CASSLRSSGDGDEQFF; cdr3_nt: TGTGCCAGCAGCTTGCGTAGTAGCGGCGACGGGGATGAGCAGTTCTTC
d_call: -; j_call: TRBJ1-2; clone_size: few; v_call: TRBV25-1; cdr3_aa: CASSVLDSYYGYTF; cdr3_nt: TGTGCCAGCAGTGTACTTGACAGCTACTATGGCTACACCTTC
d_call: TRBD1; j_call: TRBJ1-3; clone_size: -; v_call: TRBV19; cdr3_aa: CASSRRQGATGNTIYF; cdr3_nt: TGTGCCAGTAGCCGTAGACAGGGGGCCACTGGAAACACCATATATTTT
d_call: -; j_call: TRBJ1-2; clone_size: -; v_call: TRBV5-1; cdr3_aa: CASSAEIAANYGYTF; cdr3_nt: TGCGCCAGCAGCGCGGAGATAGCAGCTAACTATGGCTACACCTTC
d_call: TRBD1; j_call: TRBJ2-7; clone_size: few; v_call: TRBV12-3/TRBV12-4; cdr3_aa: CASSRDRGGQYF; cdr3_nt: TGTGCCAGCAGTCGGGACAGGGGAGGGCAGTACTTC
d_call: -; j_call: TRBJ2-7; clone_size: -; v_call: TRBV13; cdr3_aa: CASSLVGAGGPLDEQYF; cdr3_nt: TGTGCCAGCAGCTTAGTGGGGGCGGGCGGGCCCCTTGACGAGCAGTACTTC
d_call: TRBD1; j_call: TRBJ2-1; clone_size: -; v_call: TRBV7-2; cdr3_aa: CASTPDRAYNEQFF; cdr3_nt: TGTGCCAGCACCCCGGACAGGGCCTACAATGAGCAGTTCTTC
d_call: TRBD2; j_call: TRBJ2-7; clone_size: -; v_call: TRBV28; cdr3_aa: CASSFGTRVPYEQYF; cdr3_nt: TGTGCCAGCAGTTTCGGGACTAGGGTTCCCTACGAGCAGTACTTC
d_call: TRBD1; j_call: TRBJ1-1; clone_size: -; v_call: TRBV5-6; cdr3_aa: CASSGTTGAIKTEAFF; cdr3_nt: TGTGCCAGCAGCGGTACGACAGGGGCAATCAAAACTGAAGCTTTCTTT
d_call: -; j_call: TRBJ1-2; clone_size: once; v_call: TRBV4-1; cdr3_aa: CASSQDKGSRGPNYGYTF; cdr3_nt: TGCGCCAGCAGCCAAGATAAGGGGTCCAGAGGTCCCAACTATGGCTACACCTTC
d_call: TRBD1; j_call: TRBJ1-2; clone_size: -; v_call: TRBV24-1; cdr3_aa: CATSDVAGTGGSDGYTF; cdr3_nt: TGTGCCACCAGTGACGTCGCCGGGACAGGGGGCTCAGATGGCTACACCTTC
d_call: TRBD1; j_call: TRBJ1-1; clone_size: -; v_call: TRBV6-5; cdr3_aa: CASSYRRQGGTSEAFF; cdr3_nt: TGTGCCAGCAGTTACCGTCGACAGGGCGGAACTTCAGAAGCTTTCTTT
d_call: -; j_call: TRBJ2-5; clone_size: once; v_call: TRBV5-4; cdr3_aa: CASSSPETQYF; cdr3_nt: TGTGCCAGCAGTTCTCCAGAGACCCAGTACTTC
d_call: TRBD1; j_call: TRBJ2-7; clone_size: -; v_call: TRBV18; cdr3_aa: CASSGQGATYEQYF; cdr3_nt: TGTGCCAGCTCCGGACAGGGGGCTACCTACGAGCAGTACTTC
d_call: -; j_call: TRBJ1-5; clone_size: once; v_call: TRBV18; cdr3_aa: CASSTALTSRPQHF; cdr3_nt: TGTGCCAGCTCAACAGCCCTGACCTCGAGGCCCCAGCATTTT
d_call: -; j_call: TRBJ2-2; clone_size: -; v_call: TRBV28; cdr3_aa: CASSFPGPSPGELFF; cdr3_nt: TGTGCCAGCAGTTTTCCAGGCCCATCACCCGGGGAGCTGTTTTTT
d_call: TRBD2; j_call: TRBJ2-7; clone_size: -; v_call: TRBV19; cdr3_aa: CASSPQAGGPSYEQYF; cdr3_nt: TGTGCCAGTAGCCCCCAAGCGGGAGGGCCATCCTACGAGCAGTACTTC
d_call: TRBD2; j_call: TRBJ2-1; clone_size: -; v_call: TRBV28; cdr3_aa: CASSQTGLAAIF; cdr3_nt: TGTGCCAGCAGTCAAACGGGACTAGCGGCCATCTTC
d_call: TRBD1; j_call: TRBJ2-7; clone_size: -; v_call: TRBV12-3/TRBV12-4; cdr3_aa: CASSTDRGYEQYF; cdr3_nt: TGTGCCAGCAGCACGGACAGGGGATACGAGCAGTACTTC
d_call: TRBD2; j_call: TRBJ2-3; clone_size: -; v_call: TRBV5-1; cdr3_aa: CASSSPGLAGVSADTQYF; cdr3_nt: TGCGCCAGCAGCTCCCCGGGACTAGCGGGAGTCAGCGCAGATACGCAGTATTTT
d_call: TRBD1; j_call: TRBJ2-2; clone_size: -; v_call: TRBV2; cdr3_aa: CASSAQGQENTGELFF; cdr3_nt: TGTGCCAGCAGCGCCCAAGGACAGGAGAACACCGGGGAGCTGTTTTTT
d_call: -; j_call: TRBJ1-4; clone_size: -; v_call: TRBV30; cdr3_aa: CAWSAVGQGNEKLFF; cdr3_nt: TGTGCCTGGAGCGCCGTGGGACAAGGGAATGAAAAACTGTTTTTT
d_call: TRBD1; j_call: TRBJ2-5; clone_size: -; v_call: TRBV18; cdr3_aa: CASSGTGQETQYF; cdr3_nt: TGTGCCAGCTCTGGGACAGGGCAAGAGACCCAGTACTTC
d_call: TRBD2; j_call: TRBJ2-2; clone_size: -; v_call: TRBV5-4; cdr3_aa: CASSSGTSGGPRTGELFF; cdr3_nt: TGTGCCAGCAGCTCCGGGACTAGCGGGGGGCCCAGAACCGGGGAGCTGTTTTTT
d_call: -; j_call: TRBJ2-7; clone_size: -; v_call: TRBV11-2; cdr3_aa: CASSPAGIISGEQYF; cdr3_nt: TGTGCCAGCAGCCCCGCCGGGATCATCAGCGGAGAGCAGTACTTC
d_call: -; j_call: TRBJ1-4; clone_size: -; v_call: TRBV18; cdr3_aa: CASSPGSGREKLFF; cdr3_nt: TGTGCCAGCTCACCAGGGAGTGGCCGTGAAAAACTGTTTTTT
d_call: -; j_call: TRBJ2-7; clone_size: -; v_call: TRBV5-5; cdr3_aa: CASSFQGLYEQYF; cdr3_nt: TGTGCCAGCAGCTTTCAGGGGCTCTACGAGCAGTACTTC
d_call: -; j_call: TRBJ2-1; clone_size: -; v_call: TRBV9; cdr3_aa: CASSAGLMGGSYNEQFF; cdr3_nt: TGTGCCAGCAGCGCAGGCTTGATGGGGGGAAGCTACAATGAGCAGTTCTTC